What follows describes a single T cell receptor beta chain. The data originate from a study of T cell responses to AZD1222 COVID-19 vaccine. The CDR3 spans 13 residues. Trimming took 4 bases from V and 7 from J, leaving 11 bases between them. CDR1 MNHNY and CDR2 SVGAGI come from the germline V gene (reference sequence). Only in-frame clones appear in the TCRdb table, and some are missing; sequencing was by immunoSEQ multiplex PCR. This sample has around 88,000 clones, with almost 90% found just once. V gene TRBV6-6 combines with J gene TRBJ1-5; no firm D call. This clonotype was sampled from an adult in good health. The sequencing here drew on peripheral blood, taken on day 0 of MenACWY control vaccination. The CDR3 sequence is CASSSQEGQPQHF. CDR3 DNA sequence: TGTGCCAGCAGTTCCCAAGAGGGACAGCCCCAGCATTTT.